This T cell receptor (beta chain) was profiled in a study of OX40 agonist ivuxolimab in advanced cancers. Study as a whole: People who had prior anti-PD-1, anti-PD-L1 or anti-CTLA-4 therapy could take part, and around 40% had some.

Study-wide points: The study observed clonal expansion of CD4+ and CD8+ blood T cells by week 6 at 0.1 to 3.0 mg/kg. Averaged across samples, CD8+ T cells carried more expanded clones than CD4+ did.

Sequenced by immunoSEQ multiplex PCR; TCRdb stores in-frame clones only, minus some. This sample yields 63,000 or so clones, of which about 90% are seen a single time; approximately 3.9% belongs to the top ten. The table lists this clone with a few counts. Its matching antigen is unknown. Exclusion applied to patients with autoimmune disease history or systemic immunosuppression. V shed 4 bases, J shed 10 bases, and the junction held 18 bases outside the gene matches. The CDR3 length is 16 residues. CDR1 and CDR2 (germline): MGHRA, YSYEKL. The source was CD4+ or CD8+ T cells sorted from blood, collected in a trial of the OX40 agonist ivuxolimab. The source of this sequence is an adult with an advanced solid tumor such as melanoma, head and neck, liver or kidney cancer. V and J are TRBV4-1 and TRBJ1-2; 7 positions agree with TRBD1. The CDR3 protein is CASSLLRQGDFQFYTF. The CDR3 region has the DNA TGCGCCAGCAGCCTCCTAAGACAGGGTGATTTCCAATTCTACACCTTC.